This passage covers 30 T cell receptor beta chains from one sample sequenced in a study of blood T cell repertoires in COVID-19. Some clones are missing from TCRdb's copy, which holds only in-frame ones; the method was immunoSEQ multiplex PCR. The sample includes around 210,000 clones, 75% to 85% of them seen just once. The sample comprised peripheral blood. These receptors all come from a man between 50 and 59 years old with COVID-19, enrolled during active disease.

The genes are TRBV27 and TRBJ2-7; the match to TRBD1 covers 9 bases. The CDR3 covers 13 residues. Per germline, CDR1 MNHEY and CDR2 SMNVEV (reference sequence). Germline trimming cut 8 bases from V and 1 base from J; bases unmatched to any gene: 3. The CDR3 DNA is TGTGCCAGCTTGGACAGGGGATCCTACGAGCAGTACTTC. It specifies CASLDRGSYEQYF.

The J gene is TRBJ1-2, the V gene TRBV4-1; 9 bases align to TRBD1. After removal of 3 bases from V and 0 bases from J, the junction contained 5 bases not matched to a gene. CDR3 length equals 16 residues. Germline V gene lookup returns CDR1 MGHRA and CDR2 YSYEKL. The CDR3 DNA reads as TGCGCCAGCAGCCAGGGGACAGGGTCATCTAACTATGGCTACACCTTC. Its translation: CASSQGTGSSNYGYTF.

This chain connects TRBV3-1 (or the pseudogene TRBV3-2) to TRBJ1-2; 7 bases are shared with TRBD1. The CDR3 runs to 13 residues. V gave up 4 bases and J gave up 7 bases; unmatched junction bases: 6. Germline CDR1 reads LGHDT; CDR2 reads YNNKEL (reference sequence). CDR3 residues: CASSPVGGFGYTF. CDR3 nucleotides: TGTGCCAGCAGCCCTGTAGGGGGCTTTGGCTACACCTTC.

The chain joins TRBV5-4 to TRBJ2-1; the match to TRBD1 covers 7 bases. CDR1 SGHNT and CDR2 YYREEE come from the germline V gene (reference sequence). The V segment lost 4 bases and the J segment 5 bases; nucleotides outside the gene matches: 3. There are 13 residues in the CDR3. The CDR3 region has the DNA TGTGCCAGCAGCAGGACAGGCGACAATGAGCAGTTCTTC. Residues: CASSRTGDNEQFF.

The J gene is TRBJ2-3, the V gene TRBV4-2; a possible D gene is TRBD1 (5 bases). Per germline, CDR1 LGHNA and CDR2 YNFKEQ. Between the trimmed V and J ends, which lost 4 bases and 4 bases, there was a span of 21 bases. The CDR3 covers 17 residues. The CDR3, as DNA: TGTGCCAGCAGCCGAAGCCCGGGCAGGGAAAACTCAGATACGCAGTATTTT. It yields the protein CASSRSPGRENSDTQYF.

The rearrangement links TRBV10-2 to TRBJ2-5; 9 nucleotides agree with TRBD2. This CDR3 region has 13 residues. V trimming: 3 bases; J trimming: 12 bases; junction bases outside the gene matches: 8. In germline, CDR1 is WSHSY, CDR2 SAAADI. The CDR3 loop reads CASSDRRGGPKYF. The CDR3, as DNA: TGCGCCAGCAGTGACCGGCGGGGGGGACCGAAGTACTTC.

The V call is TRBV11-1, the J call TRBJ2-3, with 12 bases aligning to TRBD2. Germline CDR1 SGHAT, CDR2 FQDESV (reference sequence). CDR3 length: 15 amino acids. The V segment lost 4 bases and the J segment 8 bases; nucleotides outside the gene matches: 7. CDR3 nucleotide sequence: TGTGCCAGCAGCTCTAGCGGGGGGGAGCTGGGTACGCAGTATTTT. The encoded protein is CASSSSGGELGTQYF.

The CDR3 nucleotides are TGCGCCAGCAGTGCAGCGGGGGAGACCTACAATGAGCAGTTCTTC. This encodes CASSAAGETYNEQFF. The chain combines TRBV10-1 with TRBJ2-1; TRBD2 matches at 8 bases. Germline trimming cut 4 bases from V and 2 bases from J; bases unmatched to any gene: 4. Germline V gene sequence: CDR1 WNHNN, CDR2 SYGVQD (reference sequence). The CDR3 is made up of 15 amino acids.

The chain couples TRBV29-1 to TRBJ1-3; no definite D call. Germline V gene data show CDR1 as SQVTM and CDR2 as ANQGSEA. The CDR3 extends over 14 amino acids. Trimming left V 3 bases short and J 2 bases short, with 11 bases between. The DNA of the CDR3 is TGCAGCGTTGACGCAGGCTACCCTGGAAACACCATATATTTT. Translation: CSVDAGYPGNTIYF. Together with reference TRBV29-1 and TRBJ1-3, the CDR3 gives the full variable domain: SAVISQKPSRDICQRGTSLTIQCQVDSQVTMMFWYRQQPGQSLTLIATANQGSEATYESGFVIDKFPISRPNLTFSTLTVSNMSPEDSSIYLCSVDAGYPGNTIYFGEGSWLTVV.

V usage is TRBV9 and J usage is TRBJ2-5; TRBD1 matches at 12 bases. The V gene's germline CDR1 is SGDLS and CDR2 YYNGEE. There are 17 residues in the CDR3. Trimming removed 4 bases from V and 5 bases from J; junction bases left unmatched: 12. For the CDR3, the DNA is TGTGCCAGCAGCCTAGCCGGGACAGGGGGCGCGCTGGAGACCCAGTACTTC. Its translation: CASSLAGTGGALETQYF.

The V gene is TRBV4-1, the J gene TRBJ2-5; 9 bases are a match to TRBD2. The CDR3 loop spans 13 amino acids. Unmatched junction bases numbered 2, after V lost 4 bases and J lost 5 bases. Germline CDR1 and CDR2: MGHRA and YSYEKL. As DNA, the CDR3 is TGCGCCAGCAGCCTGGGGACTAGCGAGACCCAGTACTTC. The encoded protein is CASSLGTSETQYF.

V usage is TRBV11-2 and J usage is TRBJ1-6; weak D call: TRBD1 (5 bases). V was trimmed by 3 bases and J by 9 bases, leaving 15 bases between them. The CDR3 loop spans 15 amino acids. CDR1 is SGHAT, CDR2 FQNNGV, per germline. CDR3 protein: CASSLGQGKGSPLHF. The CDR3 DNA reads TGTGCCAGCAGCTTGGGGCAGGGAAAGGGTTCACCCCTCCACTTT.

V and J are TRBV6-6 and TRBJ2-5, with TRBD1 matching 7 bases. CDR3 length equals 14 residues. Germline trimming cut 4 bases from V and 5 bases from J; bases unmatched to any gene: 7. Germline V gene data show CDR1 as MNHNY and CDR2 as SVGAGI (reference sequence). The CDR3 reads CASSLSTGWETQYF. The CDR3 DNA follows: TGTGCCAGCAGTTTATCGACAGGGTGGGAGACCCAGTACTTC.

The chain joins TRBV19 to TRBJ1-5; D possibly corresponds to TRBD1 (5 bases). The V and J ends lost 3 bases and 3 bases respectively, with 12 bases between them. The CDR3 consists of 15 residues. Germline V CDR1 and CDR2: LNHDA, SQIVND (reference sequence). The CDR3: CASSITTGNNQPQHF. CDR3 bases: TGTGCCAGTAGTATTACCACAGGCAACAATCAGCCCCAGCATTTT.

The rearrangement joins TRBV20-1 to TRBJ2-3; 10 positions match TRBD2. CDR1 is DFQATT and CDR2 is SNEGSKA in the germline V gene (reference sequence). V shed 6 bases, J shed 6 bases, and the junction held 12 bases outside the gene matches. This CDR3 spans 15 amino acids. CDR3 loop: CSASSGGFHTDTQYF. The CDR3, as DNA: TGCAGTGCCAGTAGCGGGGGGTTCCACACGGATACGCAGTATTTT.

The rearrangement links TRBV7-8 to TRBJ2-3; tentatively, D is TRBD1 (5 bases). The CDR3 has 14 amino acids. Deletions cut 1 base from V and 3 bases from J, with 8 bases between. The germline V gene encodes CDR1 SGHVS and CDR2 FQNEAQ. CDR3 DNA: TGTGCCAGCAGCTTAGGAACAGGTACAGATACGCAGTATTTT. Its translation: CASSLGTGTDTQYF.

The V gene is TRBV7-3, the J gene TRBJ1-6, with 9 bases matching TRBD1. The V and J ends lost 2 bases and 9 bases, in that order; junction bases with no gene match: 2. The CDR3 is made up of 14 amino acids. The V gene's germline CDR1 is SGHTA and CDR2 FQGTGA. The CDR3 bases are TGTGCCAGCAGCTTAGGACAGGGGAGTTCACCCCTCCACTTT. Translation gives CASSLGQGSSPLHF.

This chain uses TRBV7-6 with TRBJ2-5; no firm D call. Germline V lookup: CDR1 SGHVS, CDR2 FNYEAQ. Trimming stripped 4 bases from V and 3 bases from J, with 6 bases between. The CDR3 length is 12 residues. CDR3 region: CASSSTEETQYF. The CDR3 nucleotides read TGTGCCAGCAGCTCGACTGAAGAGACCCAGTACTTC.

CDR3 sequence reads: CASSNRDSPSYEQYF. CDR3 DNA: TGTGCCAGCTCAAACCGGGACAGTCCTTCCTACGAGCAGTACTTC. This sequence joins TRBV18 and TRBJ2-7, with 7 bases that match TRBD1. The CDR3 contains 15 residues. With 5 bases clipped from V and 1 base from J, the junction kept 8 bases outside the gene matches. CDR1 and CDR2 (germline): KGHSH, LQKENI.

The CDR3 here is CASNGGDRGNSPLHF. In nucleotides, the CDR3 is TGTGCCAGTAATGGGGGGGACAGGGGGAATTCACCCCTCCACTTT. This rearrangement joins TRBV19 to TRBJ1-6; 11 bases agree with TRBD1. The CDR3 consists of 15 residues. V dropped 7 bases and J dropped 7; count of bases not matched to a gene: 6. Germline V gene sequence: CDR1 LNHDA, CDR2 SQIVND (reference sequence).

The J gene is TRBJ1-1, the V gene TRBV7-2, with D unclear. CDR1 is SGHTA and CDR2 is FQGNSA in the germline V gene. The CDR3 loop spans 14 amino acids. V was cut by 4 bases and J by 5 bases, with 14 bases left in between. The CDR3 is CASSSGGGRTEAFF. CDR3 coding DNA: TGTGCCAGCAGCTCCGGTGGAGGGAGGACTGAAGCTTTCTTT. Looking up the rest from reference TRBV7-2 and TRBJ1-1 gives the full variable domain: GAGVSQSPSNKVTEKGKDVELRCDPISGHTALYWYRQSLGQGLEFLIYFQGNSAPDKSGLPSDRFSAERTGGSVSTLTIQRTQQEDSAVYLCASSSGGGRTEAFFGQGTRLTVV.

The chain has TRBV25-1 and TRBJ1-2, with 7 positions matching TRBD1. This CDR3 contains 14 residues. Germline lookup yields CDR1 MGHDK and CDR2 SYGVNS. V shed 1 base, J shed 4 bases, and the junction held 3 bases outside the gene matches. CDR3 in amino acids: CASSELGTAYGYTF. The CDR3 bases are TGTGCCAGCAGTGAATTGGGGACAGCCTATGGCTACACCTTC.

The chain combines TRBV7-3 with TRBJ1-1; D might be TRBD1 (6 bases). Germline CDR1 SGHTA, CDR2 FQGTGA. V gave up 5 bases and J gave up 4 bases, with 11 bases separating them. This CDR3 has 13 amino acids. CDR3 bases: TGTGCCAGCAGCAGTGACAGGTCCACTGAAGCTTTCTTT. Translating gives CASSSDRSTEAFF.

The chain recombines TRBV28 with TRBJ1-5; 8 nucleotides agree with TRBD1. The CDR3 has 16 residues. The V gene end was trimmed by 5 bases and the J gene end by 2 bases; junction bases not matched to a gene: 8. Germline CDR1 is MDHEN and CDR2 is SYDVKM. Here the CDR3 reads CASSIQGQGRNQPQHF. In DNA, the CDR3 is TGTGCCAGCAGTATACAAGGACAGGGACGCAATCAGCCCCAGCATTTT.

V gene TRBV27 combines with J gene TRBJ1-6; 9 bases line up with TRBD1. This CDR3 contains 15 residues. V gave up 6 bases and J gave up 6 bases; unmatched junction bases: 6. Germline V CDR1 and CDR2: MNHEY, SMNVEV (reference sequence). CDR3 loop: CASRLNRGLNSPLHF. The CDR3 DNA sequence: TGTGCCAGCAGACTGAACAGGGGGCTTAATTCACCCCTCCACTTT.

As to this clone: The germline gene is not matched at one end of the junction; a read error may be the cause. The J gene is TRBJ2-5, the V gene TRBV7-3, with D perhaps matching TRBD1 (5 bases). The CDR3 sequence is 15 residues long. Germline V CDR1 and CDR2: SGHTA, FQGTGA. The CDR3 loop is CATSIRGSLGETQYF. CDR3 coding DNA: TGTGCCACCAGCATAAGGGGCTCCTTAGGGGAGACCCAGTACTTC.

In its sample, this clone was seen once. V usage is TRBV5-8 and J usage is TRBJ2-7, with 7 bases identical to TRBD1. CDR3 length: 13 residues. V lost 3 bases and J lost 4; bases outside the gene matches: 4. Germline lookup yields CDR1 SGHTS and CDR2 YDEGEE. The CDR3 DNA follows: TGTGCCAGCAGCTACAGGGACAGTTACGAGCAGTACTTC. Protein: CASSYRDSYEQYF.

The rearrangement joins TRBV19 to TRBJ1-2, with D possibly TRBD1 on 6 matching bases. CDR3 length: 9 residues. CDR1 is LNHDA and CDR2 is SQIVND in the germline V gene (reference sequence). Trimming pared 9 bases from V and 8 bases from J, leaving 7 bases between. As DNA, the CDR3 is TGTGCCAGGAGGGGGGGCTACACCTTC. Translating gives CARRGGYTF.

CDR3 bases: TGTGCCAGTAGTTCACAGCAATACGAGCAGTACTTC. The encoded protein is CASSSQQYEQYF. The V call is TRBV19, the J call TRBJ2-7; no firm D call. Looked up from germline, CDR1 is LNHDA and CDR2 is SQIVND (reference sequence). This CDR3 spans 12 amino acids. Trimming left V 5 bases short and J 4 bases short, with 9 bases between.

Remarks on this clone: Given a much more abundant clone one base away, this may be a read error. The V call is TRBV11-1, the J call TRBJ2-1; the D gene is possibly TRBD2 (7 bases). This CDR3 comprises 15 residues. Trimming shortened V by 0 bases and J by 2 bases, and 8 bases separated the two germline ends. Germline CDR1 and CDR2: SGHAT and FQDESV (reference sequence). Written as DNA, the CDR3 is TGTGCCAGCAGCTTAGCGGGGGGGCCCTACAATGAGCAGTTCTTC. Protein product: CASSLAGGPYNEQFF. Drawing the rest from reference TRBV11-1 and TRBJ2-1, the complete variable domain is EAEVAQSPRYKITEKSQAVAFWCDPISGHATLYWYRQILGQGPELLVQFQDESVVDDSQLPKDRFSAERLKGVDSTLKIQPAELGDSAMYLCASSLAGGPYNEQFFGPGTRLTVL.